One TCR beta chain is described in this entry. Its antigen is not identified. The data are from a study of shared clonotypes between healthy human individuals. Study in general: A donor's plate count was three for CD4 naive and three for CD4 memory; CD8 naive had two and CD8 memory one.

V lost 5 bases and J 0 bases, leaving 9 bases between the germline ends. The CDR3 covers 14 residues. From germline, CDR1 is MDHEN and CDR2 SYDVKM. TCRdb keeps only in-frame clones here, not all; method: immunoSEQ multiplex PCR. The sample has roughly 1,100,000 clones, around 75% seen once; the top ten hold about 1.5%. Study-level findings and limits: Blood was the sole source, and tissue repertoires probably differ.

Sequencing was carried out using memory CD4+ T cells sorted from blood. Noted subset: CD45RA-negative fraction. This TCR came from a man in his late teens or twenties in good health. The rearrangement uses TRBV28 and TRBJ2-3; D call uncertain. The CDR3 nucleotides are TGTGCCAGCAGTCCATTACGGAGCACAGATACGCAGTATTTT. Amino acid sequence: CASSPLRSTDTQYF.